The clone carrying this T cell receptor beta chain has only one observation. Profiling relied on immunoSEQ multiplex PCR, and the TCRdb table lists in-frame clones only, not all of them. The table lists some 130,000 clones, more than 75% of them singletons. This record belongs to a study of blood T cell repertoires in COVID-19. Study overall: COVID-19 samples collected from the United States, Italy and Spain covered acute and convalescent phases.

Trimming took 2 bases from V and 4 from J, leaving 15 bases between them. From germline, CDR1 is SGHNT and CDR2 YENEEA. The CDR3 contains 16 residues. The receptor was isolated from a man in his 70s with active COVID-19. The chain joins TRBV11-3 to TRBJ2-1, with D perhaps TRBD1 (5 bases). The sequenced material came from peripheral blood. This CDR3 reads CASSLSRPGHYNEQFF. The CDR3 bases are TGTGCCAGCAGCTTATCGCGGCCAGGGCATTACAATGAGCAGTTCTTC. Variable domain in full (rest from reference TRBV11-3 and TRBJ2-1): EAGVVQSPRYKIIEKKQPVAFWCNPISGHNTLYWYLQNLGQGPELLIRYENEEAVDDSQLPKDRFSAERLKGVDSTLKIQPAELGDSAVYLCASSLSRPGHYNEQFFGPGTRLTVL.